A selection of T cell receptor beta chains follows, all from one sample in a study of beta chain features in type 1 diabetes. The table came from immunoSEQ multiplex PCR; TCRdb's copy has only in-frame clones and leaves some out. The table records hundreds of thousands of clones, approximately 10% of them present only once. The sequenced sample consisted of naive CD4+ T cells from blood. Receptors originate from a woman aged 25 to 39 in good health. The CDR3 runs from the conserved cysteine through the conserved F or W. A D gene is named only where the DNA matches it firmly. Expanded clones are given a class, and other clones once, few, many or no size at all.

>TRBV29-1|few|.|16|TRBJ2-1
TGCAGCGTTGGATCGCCCTACGGGAGAGTCCGCTTTGAGCAGTTCTTC
CSVGSPYGRVRFEQFF
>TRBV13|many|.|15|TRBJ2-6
TGTGCCAGCAACAGCTTGTGGACTGGGGCCAACGTCCTGACTTTC
CASNSLWTGANVLTF
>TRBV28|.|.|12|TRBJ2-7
TGTGCCAGCAGTTCTTCCGTTGACGAGCAGTACTTC
CASSSSVDEQYF
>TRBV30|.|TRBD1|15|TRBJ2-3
TGTGCCTGGGGAAACCGGGACAGGGGGTTAGGTACGCAGTATTTT
CAWGNRDRGLGTQYF
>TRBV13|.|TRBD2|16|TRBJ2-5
TGTGCCAGCAGCTTCTCTAGCGGGAGTGTGGTGGAGACCCAGTACTTC
CASSFSSGSVVETQYF
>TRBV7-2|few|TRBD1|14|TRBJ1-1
TGTGCCAGCAGCTCCGGACAGGGACGAACTGAAGCTTTCTTT
CASSSGQGRTEAFF
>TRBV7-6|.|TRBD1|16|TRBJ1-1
TGTGCCAGCAGCTTCGGGACAGGGATATTGAACACTGAAGCTTTCTTT
CASSFGTGILNTEAFF
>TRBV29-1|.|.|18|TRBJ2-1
TGCAGCGTTGGGTTGGGACATAAGGGATTTAGCTCCTACAATGAGCAGTTCTTC
CSVGLGHKGFSSYNEQFF
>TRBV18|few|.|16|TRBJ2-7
TGTGCCAGCTCACCACCGGGCTGGGGGGAATTCTACGAGCAGTACTTC
CASSPPGWGEFYEQYF
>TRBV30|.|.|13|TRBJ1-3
TGTGCCTGGACCCCGGGAACTGGAAACACCATATATTTT
CAWTPGTGNTIYF
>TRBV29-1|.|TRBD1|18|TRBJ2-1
TGCAGCGTTGAACGCCAGCTTCTCGGACAGGGGGCGTCTCTTGAGCAGTTCTTC
CSVERQLLGQGASLEQFF
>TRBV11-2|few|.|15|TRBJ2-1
TGTGCCAGCAGACCAGGTGGAGGCAGTCGAAATGAGCAGTTCTTC
CASRPGGGSRNEQFF
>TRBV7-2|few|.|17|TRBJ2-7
TGTGCCAGCAGCTTAGATATACGGACACGGCGTCCCTACGAGCAGTACTTC
CASSLDIRTRRPYEQYF
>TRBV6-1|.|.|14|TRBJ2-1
TGTGCCAGCAGTGAAGCGAGACTAGTTAATGAGCAGTTCTTC
CASSEARLVNEQFF
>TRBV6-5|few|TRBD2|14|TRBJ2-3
TGTGCCAGCAGATTAGCGGGAGGGGGCGATACGCAGTATTTT
CASRLAGGGDTQYF
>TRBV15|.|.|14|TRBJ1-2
TGTGCCACCAGCAGAGCCCTACAGGACTATGGCTACACCTTC
CATSRALQDYGYTF
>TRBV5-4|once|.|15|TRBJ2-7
TGTGCCAGCAGCGCGACAGGTGAAAGCTCCTACGAGCAGTACTTC
CASSATGESSYEQYF
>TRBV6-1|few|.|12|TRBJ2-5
TGTGCCAGCAGTGCCGGGATCAAGACCCAGTACTTC
CASSAGIKTQYF
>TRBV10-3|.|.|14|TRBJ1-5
TGTGCCATCAGTACAGCCGCTAGCAATCAGCCCCAGCATTTT
CAISTAASNQPQHF
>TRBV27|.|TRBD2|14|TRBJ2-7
TGTGCCAGCAGTTTAACTAGCGGGAGTTACGAGCAGTACTTC
CASSLTSGSYEQYF
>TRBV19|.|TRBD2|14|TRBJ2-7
TGTGCCAGTAATCTAGCGGAGGGGCCCTACGAGCAGTACTTC
CASNLAEGPYEQYF
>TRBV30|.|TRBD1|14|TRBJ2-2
TGTGCCTGGAGTGTACTAGAGGGGGCTGGGGAGCTGTTTTTT
CAWSVLEGAGELFF
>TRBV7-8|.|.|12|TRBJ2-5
TGTGCCAGCAGCCGACTATTGGGGACCCAGTACTTC
CASSRLLGTQYF
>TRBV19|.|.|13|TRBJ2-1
TGTGCCAGTATCCACCGGGATTACAATGAGCAGTTCTTC
CASIHRDYNEQFF
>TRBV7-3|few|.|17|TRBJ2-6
TGTGCCAGCAGCTATTCTCCTCAGGGATCCGGGGCCAACGTCCTGACTTTC
CASSYSPQGSGANVLTF
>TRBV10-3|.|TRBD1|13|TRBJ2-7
TGTGCCATCAGCGGGACAGGCCCCTACGAGCAGTACTTC
CAISGTGPYEQYF
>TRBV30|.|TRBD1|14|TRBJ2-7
TGTGCCTGGAGGGCGACAGGGCACCTCTCCTGGCAGTACTTC
CAWRATGHLSWQYF
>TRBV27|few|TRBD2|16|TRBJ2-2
TGTGCCAGCAGTCCTACTAGCGGGATAAACACCGGGGAGCTGTTTTTT
CASSPTSGINTGELFF
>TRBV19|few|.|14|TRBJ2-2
TGTGCCAGTACCCCTGGGGGGGCTGCCGGGGAGCTGTTTTTT
CASTPGGAAGELFF
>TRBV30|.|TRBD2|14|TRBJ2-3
TGTGCCTGGGGACTAGCGGGAGGGCCAGATACGCAGTATTTT
CAWGLAGGPDTQYF
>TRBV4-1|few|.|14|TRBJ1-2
TGCGCCAGCAGCCAAGATCGGGACACCTATGGCTACACCTTC
CASSQDRDTYGYTF
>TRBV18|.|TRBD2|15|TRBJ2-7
TGTGCCAGCTCACCACCCGGGAGGGAGTCCTACGAGCAGTACTTC
CASSPPGRESYEQYF
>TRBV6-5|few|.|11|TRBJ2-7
TGTGCCAGCAGTGACAGCTACGAGCAGTACTTC
CASSDSYEQYF
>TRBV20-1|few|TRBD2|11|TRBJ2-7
TGCAGTGGATCTCGGGGAGGGGAGCAGTACTTC
CSGSRGGEQYF
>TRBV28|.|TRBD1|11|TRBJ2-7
TGTGCCAGCAGTGCAGGGGGCGAGCAGTACTTC
CASSAGGEQYF
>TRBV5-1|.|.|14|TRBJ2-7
TGCGCCAGCAGCTTGGAACAGCCCTCCTACGAGCAGTACTTC
CASSLEQPSYEQYF
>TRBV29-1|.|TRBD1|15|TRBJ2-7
TGCAGCGTTGGTCTTGGGACAGGGGTGGCCTACGAGCAGTACTTC
CSVGLGTGVAYEQYF
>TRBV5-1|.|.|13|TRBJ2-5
TGCGCCAGCAGCTTGGTCGGTGAAGAGACCCAGTACTTC
CASSLVGEETQYF
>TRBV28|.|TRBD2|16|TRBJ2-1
TGTGCCAGCAGACCAACTAGCGGACACTCCTACAATGAGCAGTTCTTC
CASRPTSGHSYNEQFF
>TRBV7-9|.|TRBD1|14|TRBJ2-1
TGTGCCAGCAGCGCGGGACAGGGGTTAAATGAGCAGTTCTTC
CASSAGQGLNEQFF
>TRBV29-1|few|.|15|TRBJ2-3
TGCAGCGTTGATAAAGACAGGACTAGCACAGATACGCAGTATTTT
CSVDKDRTSTDTQYF
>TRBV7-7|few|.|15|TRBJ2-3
TGTGCTAGCAGCTTAGGGGGGGTGCTCACAGATACGCAGTATTTT
CASSLGGVLTDTQYF